Presented here are 14 T cell receptor beta chains from one specimen sequenced in a study of blood T cell repertoires in COVID-19. Some clones are missing from TCRdb's copy, which holds only in-frame ones; the method was immunoSEQ multiplex PCR. Of roughly 220,000 clones in the sample, 86% were seen once. The material sequenced was peripheral blood. These receptors were obtained from a man younger than 45 who had recovered from COVID-19.

The J gene is TRBJ1-5, the V gene TRBV6-5; perhaps TRBD1 as D (6 bases). The CDR3 is made up of 14 amino acids. With 6 bases removed from V and 6 bases from J, the gap between germline ends came to 15 bases. CDR1 MNHEY and CDR2 SVGAGI come from the germline V gene. The CDR3 spells CASRVTGQGQPQHF. The DNA of the CDR3 is TGTGCCAGCAGAGTAACAGGGCAGGGTCAGCCCCAGCATTTT.

The chain carries TRBV21-1 and TRBJ1-4. TRBV21-1 constitutes a pseudogene. The CDR3 has 14 amino acids. The CDR3 nucleotides read TGTGCCAGCAGCCCTCCGGAGACTAATGAAAAACTGTTTTTT. Translating it yields CASSPPETNEKLFF.

The chain uses TRBV12-3 or TRBV12-4 and TRBJ1-3; no definite D call. V was shortened by 10 bases and J by 8 bases, with 12 bases between the two germline ends. The CDR3 is made up of 11 amino acids. CDR3 bases: TGTGCCACCGAGGTTTTGGACACCATATATTTT. Encoded protein: CATEVLDTIYF.

The rearrangement uses TRBV7-9 and TRBJ2-7; weak D call: TRBD1 (6 bases). Germline V gives CDR1 SEHNR, CDR2 FQNEAQ (reference sequence). This CDR3 contains 13 residues. The V and J ends lost 5 bases and 2 bases respectively, with 10 bases between them. The CDR3 nucleotides are TGTGCCAGCAGCGACAGGCTGGCCTACGAGCAGTACTTC. This encodes CASSDRLAYEQYF.

This rearrangement joins TRBV15 to TRBJ1-2; the match to TRBD1 covers 12 bases. Unmatched junction bases numbered 7, after V lost 2 bases and J lost 0 bases. Germline CDR1 LNHNV, CDR2 YYDKDF (reference sequence). The CDR3 loop spans 18 amino acids. CDR3 sequence (DNA): TGTGCCACCAGCAGAACCGGGACAGGGGGCCTTACTAACTATGGCTACACCTTC. Encoded protein: CATSRTGTGGLTNYGYTF. Drawing the rest from reference TRBV15 and TRBJ1-2, the complete variable domain is DAMVIQNPRYQVTQFGKPVTLSCSQTLNHNVMYWYQQKSSQAPKLLFHYYDKDFNNEADTPDNFQSRRPNTSFCFLDIRSPGLGDTAMYLCATSRTGTGGLTNYGYTFGSGTRLTVV.

The chain uses TRBV25-1 and TRBJ2-7; 11 bases line up with TRBD1. CDR3 length: 16 residues. With 2 bases clipped from V and 5 bases from J, the junction kept 8 bases outside the gene matches. Germline V gene data show CDR1 as MGHDK and CDR2 as SYGVNS. CDR3 nucleotides: TGTGCCAGCAGTGAACGGGCTGGACAGGGGGCCCACGAGCAGTACTTC. Amino acids: CASSERAGQGAHEQYF.

The chain recombines TRBV29-1 with TRBJ2-7, with 7 bases identical to TRBD2. J was trimmed by 1 base and V by 6 bases; bases with no gene match: 6. Germline V gene lookup returns CDR1 SQVTM and CDR2 ANQGSEA. This CDR3 contains 13 residues. CDR3 bases: TGCAGCGTGGGGGACTACCTTTCCTACGAGCAGTACTTC. Residues: CSVGDYLSYEQYF.

V and J are TRBV2 and TRBJ2-7; D remains ambiguous. CDR1 and CDR2 from the germline V gene are SNHLY and FYNNEI. This CDR3 has 14 residues. Trimming took off 7 bases at V and 0 bases at J, with 13 bases between the two ends. CDR3 in DNA: TGTGCCAGCACCCAAACGGTGAGCTCCTACGAGCAGTACTTC. Translation gives CASTQTVSSYEQYF.

The chain joins TRBV7-8 to TRBJ2-5, with TRBD1 matching 10 bases. The V segment lost 1 base and the J segment 1 base; nucleotides outside the gene matches: 12. CDR1 and CDR2 from the germline V gene are SGHVS and FQNEAQ. CDR3 length: 19 amino acids. The CDR3 coding sequence is TGTGCCAGCAGCTTAGTAGCCATACCGACAGGGGGCCTCCAAGAGACCCAGTACTTC. This gives the protein CASSLVAIPTGGLQETQYF. The full variable domain, completed using reference TRBV7-8 and TRBJ2-5, is GAGVSQSPRYKVAKRGQDVALRCDPISGHVSLFWYQQALGQGPEFLTYFQNEAQLDKSGLPSDRFFAERPEGSVSTLKIQRTQQEDSAVYLCASSLVAIPTGGLQETQYFGPGTRLLVL.

The table lists this clone with a count of one. DNA for the CDR3: TGTGCCAGTCACAGGGGTCCCACCGGGGAGCTGTTTTTT. Translated: CASHRGPTGELFF. The chain uses TRBV19 and TRBJ2-2; 7 bases align to TRBD1. Germline CDR1 and CDR2: LNHDA and SQIVND (reference sequence). Losses at the gene ends were 8 bases for V and 4 bases for J; bases not matched to a gene: 4. The CDR3 spans 13 residues.

This clone was seen just once. The chain recombines TRBV5-4 with TRBJ2-2; D may be TRBD1 (5 bases). The CDR3 has 13 amino acids. V shed 5 bases and J shed 1 base, with 6 bases lying between them. The germline gives CDR1 SGHNT, CDR2 YYREEE (reference sequence). This chain's CDR3 is CASRGQNTGELFF. The CDR3, as DNA: TGTGCCAGCAGAGGACAGAACACCGGGGAGCTGTTTTTT. The whole variable domain, filled in from reference TRBV5-4 and TRBJ2-2, reads ETGVTQSPTHLIKTRGQQVTLRCSSQSGHNTVSWYQQALGQGPQFIFQYYREEENGRGNFPPRFSGLQFPNYSSELNVNALELDDSALYLCASRGQNTGELFFGEGSRLTVL.

The chain employs TRBV6-4 and TRBJ2-1, with 8 nucleotides matching TRBD2. The length of the CDR3 is 15 residues. CDR1 MRHNA and CDR2 SNTAGT come from the germline V gene. J was trimmed by 4 bases and V by 5 bases; bases with no gene match: 7. The CDR3 here is CASSPRGGSYNEQFF. The CDR3 DNA is TGTGCCAGCAGTCCTCGGGGGGGCTCTTACAATGAGCAGTTCTTC.

The chain uses TRBV7-7 and TRBJ2-1; no clear D. The CDR3 runs 13 residues. Per the germline V gene, CDR1 is SSHAT and CDR2 is FNYEAQ (reference sequence). V was cut by 2 bases and J by 5 bases, with 7 bases left in between. CDR3 region: CASSLTQHNEQFF. The CDR3 nucleotides read TGTGCCAGCAGCTTAACTCAACACAATGAGCAGTTCTTC. The variable domain in full, with the rest retrieved from reference TRBV7-7 and TRBJ2-1, is GAGVSQSPRYKVTKRGQDVTLRCDPISSHATLYWYQQALGQGPEFLTYFNYEAQPDKSGLPSDRFSAERPEGSISTLTIQRTEQRDSAMYRCASSLTQHNEQFFGPGTRLTVL.

This chain joins TRBV24-1 and TRBJ2-2, with 7 bases that match TRBD1. V lost 4 bases and J lost 9; bases outside the gene matches: 16. Germline CDR1 and CDR2: KGHDR and SFDVKD. CDR3 length equals 17 residues. The DNA for the CDR3 is TGTGCCACCAGTGACCCTCCGGACAGGTCGTTCAGCCGGGAGCTGTTTTTT. Its protein product is CATSDPPDRSFSRELFF.